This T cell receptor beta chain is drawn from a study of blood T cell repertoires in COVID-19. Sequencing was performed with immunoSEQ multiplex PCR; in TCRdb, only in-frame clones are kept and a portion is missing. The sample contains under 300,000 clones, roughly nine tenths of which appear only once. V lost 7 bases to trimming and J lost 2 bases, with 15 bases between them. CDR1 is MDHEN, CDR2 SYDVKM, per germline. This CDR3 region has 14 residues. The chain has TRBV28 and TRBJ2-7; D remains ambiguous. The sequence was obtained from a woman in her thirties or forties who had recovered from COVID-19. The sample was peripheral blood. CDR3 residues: CASTFPGSPYEQYF. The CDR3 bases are TGTGCCAGCACCTTCCCCGGTAGCCCCTACGAGCAGTACTTC. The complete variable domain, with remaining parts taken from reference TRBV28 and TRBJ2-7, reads DVKVTQSSRYLVKRTGEKVFLECVQDMDHENMFWYRQDPGLGLRLIYFSYDVKMKEKGDIPEGYSVSREKKERFSLILESASTNQTSMYLCASTFPGSPYEQYFGPGTRLTVT.